These 8 T cell receptor beta chains came from one sample sequenced in a study of blood T cell repertoires in COVID-19. Some clones are missing from TCRdb's copy, which holds only in-frame ones; the method was immunoSEQ multiplex PCR. The table lists 150,000 to 200,000 clones, 76% of them singletons, with around a sixth in the top ten. Sequences were obtained from PBMCs or T cells enriched from blood (not recorded which). The receptors stem from a woman in her 50s with acute COVID-19.

This clone was counted only a few times. The V gene is TRBV13, the J gene TRBJ2-5, with TRBD1 identical over 9 bases. Germline lookup yields CDR1 PRHDT and CDR2 FYEKMQ (reference sequence). V shed 10 bases and J 3 bases; nucleotides not matched to a gene: 3. This CDR3 region has 12 residues. CDR3 nucleotide sequence: TGTGCCACCCGGGACAGGGAAGAGACCCAGTACTTC. Protein: CATRDREETQYF.

CDR3 sequence reads: CTSSQVIRDRGYEQYV. CDR3 nucleotides: TGCACCAGCAGCCAAGTAATCCGGGACAGGGGGTACGAGCAGTACGTC. V gene TRBV1 combines with J gene TRBJ2-7; no check of the table's D call, TRBD1, against the DNA was made. TRBV1 is noted as a pseudogene. This CDR3 contains 16 residues.

This clone was seen once. This chain links TRBV6-4 with TRBJ2-1; the match to TRBD1 covers 10 bases. CDR3 length: 15 amino acids. CDR1 MRHNA and CDR2 SNTAGT come from the germline V gene. J lost 4 bases, V lost 6 bases, and 6 bases had no gene match. The CDR3 loop reads CASRETGGWYNEQFF. For the CDR3, the DNA is TGTGCCAGCAGGGAGACAGGGGGCTGGTACAATGAGCAGTTCTTC.

This chain joins TRBV7-3 and TRBJ2-5; D is perhaps TRBD1 (5 bases). The CDR3 covers 14 residues. V was pared by 2 bases and J by 3 bases, with 10 bases between. Germline assignment: CDR1 SGHTA and CDR2 FQGTGA. The CDR3 DNA reads TGTGCCAGCAGCTTAGGGGCAGGGAAAGAGACCCAGTACTTC. Its translation is CASSLGAGKETQYF.

The chain carries TRBV24-1 and TRBJ1-2, with D perhaps TRBD1 (6 bases). Trimming shortened V by 3 bases and J by 4 bases, and 11 bases separated the two germline ends. The V gene's germline CDR1 is KGHDR and CDR2 SFDVKD. The CDR3 consists of 14 residues. The CDR3 loop reads CATSDQDSFYGYTF. The CDR3 DNA follows: TGTGCCACCAGTGATCAGGACAGCTTCTATGGCTACACCTTC.

The chain's CDR3 is CASRASATDTQYF. Written as DNA, the CDR3 is TGTGCCAGCAGGGCTAGTGCCACAGATACGCAGTATTTT. The rearrangement joins TRBV2 to TRBJ2-3, with D unresolved. Germline CDR1 SNHLY, CDR2 FYNNEI. The CDR3 covers 13 residues. The V and J ends lost 6 bases and 2 bases respectively, with 9 bases between them.

The gene calls are TRBV7-2 and TRBJ2-3; 7 bases match TRBD2. CDR3 size: 17 residues. Germline lookup yields CDR1 SGHTA and CDR2 FQGNSA. J lost 0 bases, V lost 6 bases, and 12 bases had no gene match. The CDR3 here is CASSLWGLLASTDTQYF. CDR3 DNA: TGTGCCAGCAGTCTATGGGGGTTACTAGCGAGCACAGATACGCAGTATTTT.

The rearrangement joins TRBV15 to TRBJ2-3; 16 positions agree with TRBD2. Unmatched junction bases numbered 6, after V lost 2 bases and J lost 1 base. Germline-derived CDR1 and CDR2 are LNHNV and YYDKDF (reference sequence). This CDR3 comprises 19 residues. CDR3 coding DNA: TGTGCCACCAGCAGATCCCTAGGGACTAGCGGGGGGGGCACAGATACGCAGTATTTT. Amino acid sequence: CATSRSLGTSGGGTDTQYF. Together with reference TRBV15 and TRBJ2-3, the CDR3 gives the full variable domain: DAMVIQNPRYQVTQFGKPVTLSCSQTLNHNVMYWYQQKSSQAPKLLFHYYDKDFNNEADTPDNFQSRRPNTSFCFLDIRSPGLGDTAMYLCATSRSLGTSGGGTDTQYFGPGTRLTVL.